This TCR beta chain originates from a study of cytomegalovirus exposure and HLA in healthy donors (dated by TCRdb to the late 2010s). In the study overall: In an earlier analysis of around 540 of the donors, 250 to 350 Gb of sequence data and roughly 100 million unique TCR beta sequences from roughly 190 million T cells were reported. Roughly 300 gigabases of sequencing data and some 85 million unique TCR sequences were included in an early release covering about 600 HLA-typed donors. The genetic ancestry cluster associated with self-reported Caucasian donors included 81% of the 300 to 450 genotyped donors. The aim of the study was to test whether cataloging public T cell receptors could identify signatures of past pathogen exposure. The T cell repertoires of some 700 subjects were profiled by immunosequencing and related to cytomegalovirus serostatus. Besides the first cohort of approximately 710 subjects, a separate validation cohort made up of around 120 different subjects was used. To predict cytomegalovirus infection status, the study brought together high-throughput TCR immunosequencing, statistical association of individual TCRs with disease status, and machine learning. In a later analysis, previously published TCR beta repertoires from 500 to 750 donors were re-analyzed and high-resolution HLA genotyping was added so that TCR occurrence patterns could be studied. In the later analysis, no new phenotypic data were used to find candidate immune exposures; instead, reliance was placed on TCR beta sequences and their occurrence across donors. In an earlier analysis of 587 of the donors, high-throughput TCR beta sequencing was used to judge whether each TCR beta V gene segment behaved as functional or pseudogenic. Donor age, sex, ethnicity and CMV serostatus were compiled alongside the repertoire data. A later genetic analysis used genome-wide SNP genotypes for about 65% of the roughly 700 donors, treating that subset as a discovery cohort. Every repertoire in the discovery cohort had been generated on one and the same sequencing platform. HLA typing covered class I and class II loci at four-digit resolution. The number of typed donors differed by locus: about 629-630 for A, B, C, DRB1 and DQB1; approximately 520 for DQA1; around 610 for DPA1; and around 470 for DPB1. Roughly 5 DR-DQ haplotypes were handled as single units for association and clustering because linkage in the cohort was strong. On average, around 240,000 unique TCR beta nucleotide sequences were sequenced per donor among about 400 genotyped donors of the cohort, with roughly 18% of those sequences being non-productive.

Broader findings and caveats from the paper: In a later analysis, 16,951 TCR beta sequences were associated with specific HLA alleles at a false discovery rate of 0.05. Because the 87-base-pair reads could not distinguish some IMGT-functional V segments, including TRBV6-2 and TRBV6-3, those segments were excluded. In both the original and validation cohorts, the classifier was reported to diagnose cytomegalovirus status with high specificity and sensitivity. In a later analysis, TCR association rates were found to vary across HLA loci, with the most associated TCRs seen for DRB1 alleles and the fewest for HLA-C alleles. Because counts were too low, roughly 18 rarely observed V segments, including chromosome 9 orphons, were left out of the earlier analysis of roughly 600 of the donors. Roughly uniform sequencing depth across donors was assumed in presence/absence analyses, although this assumption may not hold. Strong co-occurrence of HLA alleles, especially DR and DQ, made assigning TCR associations to individual alleles difficult. In this cohort, only TCR beta chains were sequenced, and detectable features were limited by the absence of alpha or paired-chain data. Most TCR sequences were observed very rarely across donors, whereas some public TCRs were present in many individuals. A later analysis found that most CMV-associated TCR beta chains appeared HLA-restricted, with HLA associations seemingly driven largely by CMV exposure. The study gave a list of some 150 TCR beta chains associated with cytomegalovirus. In an earlier analysis of around 500 of the donors, most TCR beta V segments appeared in productive rearrangements about 87% or about 30% of the time, broadly matching IMGT annotations. Compared with equally common non-associated chains, HLA-associated TCR beta chains in a later analysis were more clonally expanded and had lower generation probabilities. It was suggested by the authors that the approach could potentially be generalized to other disease states and immunological phenotypes. A few of the identified cytomegalovirus-associated TCR beta chains were confirmed in vitro to be specific for cytomegalovirus antigens. A later genetic analysis associated a missense DCLRE1C variant with V-gene and J-gene trimming of TCR beta chains, and an independent cohort replicated the association. For the cohort, immune exposure information was limited to CMV serostatus. In a later genetic analysis, fewer N-insertions in productive TCRs were reported among donors in an Asian-associated ancestry cluster than the 666-donor mean. Correlated functional status among segregating V segments might be attributable to linkage disequilibrium, but an unknown experimental factor could not be ruled out. A further reported finding was that TCR beta sequences accurately predicted the HLA-A and HLA-B alleles for most subjects in the first cohort. A cluster of highly shared sequence variants was judged likely to be a technical artifact of the sequencing pipeline. Because HLA typing was missing for some donors at each locus, association tests included only the typed subset. According to a later analysis, parvovirus B19, influenza, CMV and Epstein-Barr virus appeared linked to several top co-occurrence clusters.

CDR1 and CDR2 are drawn from the germline V gene: SQVTM, ANQGSEA. Relative to germline, V is missing 8 bases and J is missing 7 bases, with 8 bases of the junction outside any gene match. The CDR3 measures 12 amino acids from cysteine to phenylalanine. Here the CDR3 DNA is all that survives: 36 bases in frame from base 1. In total, 666 healthy bone marrow donors made up the cohort. At the time of sampling, every cohort member was nominally healthy, though immune exposures that went unrecorded were likely present. The donor tested CMV seropositive, placing the donor among the approximately 310 seropositive members of the cohort. A peripheral blood sample was collected from each donor, and TCR beta sequencing was performed on peripheral blood mononuclear cells. The Qiagen DNeasy Blood Extraction Kit was used to extract genomic DNA from the blood cell samples. Points on this clone: The antigen it recognizes is unknown.

The library was obtained by the immunoSEQ multiplex PCR assay. A mixture of 60 forward primers for TCR Vbeta segments and 13 reverse primers for TCR Jbeta segments was used in the multiplex PCR. The CDR3 region of rearranged TCR beta genes was amplified from genomic DNA by a multiplex PCR assay. The amplified TCR beta libraries were sequenced on the Illumina HiSeq System as 87-base-pair reads. The authors' analysis ran thus. A later analysis counted 65 million to 90 million unique TCR beta chains across the 700 or so repertoires, and some 11 million of these chains were shared by at least two donors. A nearest-neighbor algorithm error-corrected the raw reads and collapsed the reads into unique sequences, merging closely related sequences to remove PCR and sequencing errors. V, D and J gene segments were assigned by aligning CDR3 sequences to IMGT reference sequences. For a sequence to be retained, a match of at least six nucleotides to both a V gene segment and a J gene segment was required. A rearrangement was called productive if the CDR3 had no stop codons and remained in frame with V and J, and every other rearrangement was called non-productive. Following IMGT convention, CDR3 was defined as the stretch from the second conserved V-encoded cysteine up to the conserved J-encoded phenylalanine. The earlier analysis of 450 to 750 of the donors excluded any sequence lacking an unambiguous match to a single V gene segment. In an earlier analysis of around 590 of the donors, a V segment was called functional when productive rearrangements were above 56.7%, and segregating when the standard deviation between donors exceeded 5%. A statistical classification framework was built to diagnose cytomegalovirus status from the catalog of TCR beta chain sequences. In a later analysis, TCR nucleotide sequences were compared against IMGT/GENE-DB human TR gene sequences so that V and J genes could be assigned. In a later analysis, CDR3 sequences and most-parsimonious VDJ recombination scenarios were assigned using the TCRdist pipeline. A later analysis defined each TCR beta chain by its CDR3 amino acid sequence plus V-gene family, and excluded reads lacking a unique V-gene family. In a later analysis, nearly 600 highly shared, low-generation-probability nucleotide sequences were removed to address suspected cross-contamination and a sequencing artifact. For each public chain, a later analysis derived a clonal expansion index from normalized ranks of inferred template counts within each repertoire. In a later analysis, generation probabilities were computed using a VDJ recombination model fitted to out-of-frame rearrangements, and the results were checked against IGoR. In a later analysis, hypergeometric tests were used to score TCR-TCR, TCR-HLA and TCR-CMV co-occurrence, with a repertoire-size bias correction applied to TCR pairs. False discovery rates were estimated in a later analysis by permuting HLA or CMV assignments 20 times. In a later analysis, co-occurring TCRs were grouped using DBSCAN, and TCRdist sequence similarity was added for clustering within HLA-allele-positive subsets. Repertoires with fewer than 30,000 or more than 120,000 public chains were left out of co-occurrence clustering, as were four to six repertoires with anomalous nucleotide sharing. Drawn from immuneACCESS, this table holds only the in-frame rearrangements with V and J called that TCRdb kept. Clones are partly lost; checked studies trace under half to an unresolved V gene and leave the rest unexplained. V, J and clone size are taken as reported in that table, and D and trimming were inferred from the DNA itself. In this sample's table one finds 200,000 to 250,000 clones. The top ten clones comprise 0.9% to 1.4% of the sample.

The rearrangement combines TRBV29-1 with TRBJ1-2, with 9 central nucleotides matching TRBD1. Sequenced input: PBMCs. The TCR was taken from a girl aged 2-10 years in good health and CMV-seropositive. The CDR3 sequence is CSIQGARGGYTF. The DNA sequence is given as TGCAGCATACAGGGGGCGCGTGGTGGCTACACCTTC. Beyond the CDR3, the reference TRBV29-1 and TRBJ1-2 genes provide the residues; the full variable domain reads: SAVISQKPSRDICQRGTSLTIQCQVDSQVTMMFWYRQQPGQSLTLIATANQGSEATYESGFVIDKFPISRPNLTFSTLTVSNMSPEDSSIYLCSIQGARGGYTFGSGTRLTVV.